The 3 T cell receptor beta chains below all came from one sample that was sequenced in a study of blood T cell repertoires in COVID-19. TCRdb keeps only in-frame clones here, not all; method: immunoSEQ multiplex PCR. The sample includes 150,000 to 200,000 clones, around nine tenths seen only once; the top ten take under 3.5%. Material for sequencing was peripheral blood. The source is a man aged 70 or older with acute or convalescent COVID-19.

The chain employs TRBV3-1 (or the pseudogene TRBV3-2) and TRBJ1-6; 7 positions match TRBD1. Germline V gene sequence: CDR1 LGHDT, CDR2 YNNKEL (reference sequence). Losses at the gene ends were 1 base for V and 7 bases for J; bases not matched to a gene: 1. The CDR3 length is 14 residues. The CDR3 loop reads CASSQVGGNSPLHF. The CDR3 region has the DNA TGTGCCAGCAGCCAAGTAGGGGGCAATTCACCCCTCCACTTT.

This sequence joins TRBV29-1 and TRBJ1-1; 8 nucleotides agree with TRBD1. CDR1 is SQVTM and CDR2 is ANQGSEA in the germline V gene. This CDR3 region has 15 residues. This CDR3 is CSLVEEDREGPEAFF. Here the CDR3 DNA reads TGCAGTCTCGTTGAAGAGGACAGGGAAGGTCCCGAAGCTTTCTTT.

As for this clone: This specimen includes other DNA sequences encoding the same CDR3. The V and J genes are TRBV9 and TRBJ1-2; TRBD1 might be the D (5 bases). The germline V gene has CDR1 SGDLS and CDR2 YYNGEE. The CDR3 runs to 13 residues. The germline V and J ends were trimmed by 4 bases and 2 bases, with 9 bases remaining between them. The CDR3 nucleotides are TGTGCCAGCAGCCCAGACAGAAACTATGGCTACACCTTC. It yields the protein CASSPDRNYGYTF.